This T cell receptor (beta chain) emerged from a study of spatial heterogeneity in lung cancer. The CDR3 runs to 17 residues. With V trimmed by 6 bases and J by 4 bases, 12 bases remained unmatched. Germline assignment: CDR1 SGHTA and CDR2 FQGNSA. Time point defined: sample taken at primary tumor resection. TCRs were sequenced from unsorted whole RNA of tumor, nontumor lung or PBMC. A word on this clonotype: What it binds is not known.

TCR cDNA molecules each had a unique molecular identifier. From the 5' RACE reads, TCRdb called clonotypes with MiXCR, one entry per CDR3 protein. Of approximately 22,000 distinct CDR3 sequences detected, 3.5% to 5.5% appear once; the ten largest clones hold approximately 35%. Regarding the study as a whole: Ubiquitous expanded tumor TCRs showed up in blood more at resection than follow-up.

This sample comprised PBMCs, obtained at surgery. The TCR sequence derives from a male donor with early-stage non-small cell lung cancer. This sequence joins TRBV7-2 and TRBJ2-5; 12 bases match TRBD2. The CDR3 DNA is TGTGCCAGCAGACGAGCACCTAGCGGGGGGGCCTTAGAGACCCAGTACTTC. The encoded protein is CASRRAPSGGALETQYF.